Following are 18 T cell receptor beta chains from one sample sequenced in a study of Tregs in tolerant kidney transplant recipients. CFSE-labeled recipient PBMCs were cultured five to seven days with irradiated graft donor PBMCs, then FACS-sorted. What these receptors recognize is not known. Assay used: immunoSEQ multiplex PCR; TCRdb lists only in-frame clones, some missing. This table holds about 15,000 clones, around 49% found once. The sample consisted of CD4+ T cells from blood cultured with allogeneic cells, taken before the transplant. These receptors were taken from a human patient who received a combined kidney and bone marrow transplant.

This chain links TRBV5-1 with TRBJ2-5; D is unresolved. The closer fit of TRBJ2-7 to the DNA end suggests the J call may be wrong. Per germline, CDR1 SGHRS and CDR2 YFSETQ. This CDR3 has 14 amino acids. The CDR3 spells CASSSAGFGYEQYF. CDR3 sequence (DNA): TGCGCCAGCAGCTCGGCCGGGTTCGGCTACGAGCAGTACTTC.

This clone was counted a few times. The V call is TRBV29-1, the J call TRBJ2-1; a weak D match, TRBD2 (6 bases). From germline, CDR1 is SQVTM and CDR2 ANQGSEA. Trimming cost V 3 bases and J 15 bases, with 9 bases left between them. CDR3 size: 9 residues. The CDR3: CSVDEGGFF. The DNA for the CDR3 is TGCAGCGTTGATGAGGGAGGGTTCTTC.

This clone was found a few times. The gene calls are TRBV29-1 and TRBJ1-2; 8 bases are a match to TRBD1. V lost 2 bases and J lost 4; bases outside the gene matches: 6. CDR3 length: 14 residues. The germline V gene has CDR1 SQVTM and CDR2 ANQGSEA. The DNA of the CDR3 is TGCAGCGTTGAATATACTACAGGGGGCTATGGCTACACCTTC. It codes for CSVEYTTGGYGYTF.

This clone occurred a few times. This rearrangement joins TRBV7-8 to TRBJ2-6, with unresolved D. Germline assignment: CDR1 SGHVS and CDR2 FQNEAQ. The CDR3 runs 16 residues. V lost 2 bases to trimming and J lost 0 bases, with 8 bases between them. DNA of the CDR3: TGTGCCAGCAGCTTAAATCAGATCTCTGGGGCCAACGTCCTGACTTTC. Protein: CASSLNQISGANVLTF.

The V call is TRBV6-9, the J call TRBJ2-7; D is undetermined. The CDR3 extends over 14 amino acids. V was pared by 3 bases and J by 2 bases, with 11 bases between. Germline values: CDR1 MNHGY, CDR2 SVAAGI. The CDR3 DNA reads as TGTGCCAGCAGTTACGGAGCAGTTCCCTACGAGCAGTACTTC. Translating it yields CASSYGAVPYEQYF.

The V call is TRBV25-1, the J call TRBJ2-1; 8 bases map to TRBD2. V was clipped by 0 bases and J by 9 bases; unmatched bases: 10. CDR3 size: 16 residues. From germline, CDR1 is MGHDK and CDR2 SYGVNS. The CDR3 bases are TGTGCCAGCAGTGAATATTATGAAGTGAGCGGGAGTGAGCAGTTCTTC. Its protein is CASSEYYEVSGSEQFF.

The chain uses TRBV6-5 and TRBJ2-3; TRBD2 matches at 8 bases. Germline CDR1 MNHEY, CDR2 SVGAGI. The junction had 9 bases not matched to a gene; V was cut back by 8 bases and J by 2 bases. The CDR3 runs to 15 residues. For the CDR3, the DNA is TGTGCCAGCCGCGCTAGCGGGTCCCTCACAGATACGCAGTATTTT. This encodes CASRASGSLTDTQYF.

This clone came up a few times. The chain uses TRBV7-2 and TRBJ2-1, with D possibly TRBD2 on 6 matching bases. The V end was cut by 5 bases, the J end by 12 bases, with 17 bases between. Germline CDR1 is SGHTA and CDR2 is FQGNSA. CDR3 size: 13 residues. As DNA, the CDR3 is TGTGCCAGCAGCCCTAACTCGGGAGAACGGCAGTTCTTC. It yields the protein CASSPNSGERQFF.

This sequence joins TRBV9 and TRBJ2-7; D possibly corresponds to TRBD2 (7 bases). The CDR3 contains 15 residues. CDR1 is SGDLS and CDR2 is YYNGEE in the germline V gene. V lost 2 bases to trimming and J lost 2 bases, with 14 bases between them. The CDR3 loop reads CASSVSGGEAYEQYF. In DNA, the CDR3 is TGTGCCAGCAGCGTCTCGGGGGGCGAGGCCTACGAGCAGTACTTC.

The chain uses TRBV19 and TRBJ2-7; TRBD1 aligns across 9 bases. In germline, CDR1 is LNHDA, CDR2 SQIVND (reference sequence). J was trimmed by 7 bases and V by 6 bases; bases with no gene match: 10. The CDR3 spans 14 residues. The CDR3 here is CASSRTGDEGEQYF. CDR3 nucleotide sequence: TGTGCCAGTAGCCGGACAGGGGACGAGGGAGAGCAGTACTTC.

This clone was detected a few times. V usage is TRBV7-6 and J usage is TRBJ2-7; no reliable D call. Germline assignment: CDR1 SGHVS and CDR2 FNYEAQ. V was pared by 4 bases and J by 2 bases, with 15 bases between. The CDR3 consists of 15 residues. The CDR3 sequence: CASSSTFRRPYEQYF. As DNA, the CDR3 is TGTGCCAGCAGCTCAACATTCAGGCGCCCCTACGAGCAGTACTTC.

V usage is TRBV27 and J usage is TRBJ2-7; 10 bases agree with TRBD1. This CDR3 spans 16 amino acids. Germline loops: CDR1 MNHEY, CDR2 SMNVEV (reference sequence). V trimming: 6 bases; J trimming: 4 bases; junction bases outside the gene matches: 12. The CDR3, as DNA: TGTGCCAGCAGCCCTACTGGTGACAGGGGGCGTTACGAGCAGTACTTC. This codes for CASSPTGDRGRYEQYF.

This clone was seen only a few times. The chain is built from TRBV30 and TRBJ2-3; 8 bases align to TRBD2. Trimming removed 1 base from V and 2 bases from J; junction bases left unmatched: 5. This CDR3 has 15 amino acids. Per germline, CDR1 GTSNPN and CDR2 SVGIG (reference sequence). CDR3 in DNA: TGTGCCTGGAGTGGGGCGGGGGGCTACACAGATACGCAGTATTTT. Encoded protein: CAWSGAGGYTDTQYF. The variable domain in full, completed from reference TRBV30 and TRBJ2-3, reads SQTIHQWPATLVQPVGSPLSLECTVEGTSNPNLYWYRQAAGRGLQLLFYSVGIGQISSEVPQNLSASRPQDRQFILSSKKLLLSDSGFYLCAWSGAGGYTDTQYFGPGTRLTVL.

The chain recombines TRBV7-2 with TRBJ2-3; 9 nucleotides match TRBD1. V gave up 8 bases and J gave up 5 bases; unmatched junction bases: 11. This CDR3 comprises 15 residues. Looked up from germline, CDR1 is SGHTA and CDR2 is FQGNSA. The CDR3 protein is CASAWDRVALDTQYF. DNA for the CDR3: TGTGCCAGCGCTTGGGACAGGGTTGCTCTAGATACGCAGTATTTT.

The sample holds a few counts of this clone. The chain uses TRBV11-3 and TRBJ1-2, with D unresolved. With 4 bases removed from V and 3 bases from J, the gap between germline ends came to 9 bases. This CDR3 has 13 residues. Germline V gene sequence: CDR1 SGHNT, CDR2 YENEEA. CDR3 sequence: CASSSTDYYGYTF. In nucleotides, the CDR3 is TGTGCCAGCAGCTCTACAGATTACTATGGCTACACCTTC. The complete variable domain, with remaining parts taken from reference TRBV11-3 and TRBJ1-2, reads EAGVVQSPRYKIIEKKQPVAFWCNPISGHNTLYWYLQNLGQGPELLIRYENEEAVDDSQLPKDRFSAERLKGVDSTLKIQPAELGDSAVYLCASSSTDYYGYTFGSGTRLTVV.

This clone was found a few times. The J gene is TRBJ2-5, the V gene TRBV5-4, with 9 bases that match TRBD1. Germline V gene data show CDR1 as SGHNT and CDR2 as YYREEE (reference sequence). V lost 0 bases, J lost 5 bases, and 5 bases stayed unmatched. The CDR3 totals 15 residues. The CDR3 DNA follows: TGTGCCAGCAGCTTGGGGGGACAGGGACCGGAGACCCAGTACTTC. Translated, it gives CASSLGGQGPETQYF.

The genes are TRBV19 and TRBJ2-7; tentatively, D is TRBD2 (5 bases). Germline V gene lookup returns CDR1 LNHDA and CDR2 SQIVND (reference sequence). The ends were cut back, 4 bases at V and 3 bases at J, with 13 bases in the middle. The CDR3 runs to 14 residues. The CDR3 loop reads CASSRSGLIYEQYF. In nucleotides, the CDR3 is TGTGCCAGTAGTAGGAGCGGTCTCATCTACGAGCAGTACTTC.

The chain employs TRBV27 and TRBJ1-2, with no clear D. V was cut by 6 bases and J by 0 bases, with 14 bases left in between. In germline, CDR1 is MNHEY, CDR2 SMNVEV (reference sequence). This CDR3 has 15 amino acids. The CDR3 DNA is TGTGCCAGCAGACTTCGAGTGCGGGCTAACTATGGCTACACCTTC. Protein sequence: CASRLRVRANYGYTF.